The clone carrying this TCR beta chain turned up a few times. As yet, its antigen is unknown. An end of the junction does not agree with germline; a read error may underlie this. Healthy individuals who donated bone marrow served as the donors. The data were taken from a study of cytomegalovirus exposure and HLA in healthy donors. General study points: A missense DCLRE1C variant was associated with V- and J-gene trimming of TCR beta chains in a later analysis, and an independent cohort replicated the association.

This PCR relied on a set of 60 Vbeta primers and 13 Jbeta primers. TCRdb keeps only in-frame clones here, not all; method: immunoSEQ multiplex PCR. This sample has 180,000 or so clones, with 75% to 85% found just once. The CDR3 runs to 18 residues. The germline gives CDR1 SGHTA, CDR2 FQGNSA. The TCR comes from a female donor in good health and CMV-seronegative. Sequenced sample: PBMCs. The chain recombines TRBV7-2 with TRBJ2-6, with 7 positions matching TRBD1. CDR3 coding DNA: TGTGCCAGCAGCTCCCGACAGGGAAGTAACTCTGGGGCCAACGGCCTGACTTTC. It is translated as CASSSRQGSNSGANGLTF.